This TCR beta chain was sequenced in a study of brain metastases from non-small cell lung cancer. Germline-derived CDR1 and CDR2 are ENHRY and SYGVKD. The V and J ends lost 5 bases and 6 bases, in that order; junction bases with no gene match: 6. There are 14 residues in the CDR3. Sequenced by immunoSEQ multiplex PCR; TCRdb stores in-frame clones only, minus some. Of some 1,200 clones listed, 85% are singletons. This TCR came from a donor aged 40 or over with non-small cell lung cancer. The rearrangement joins TRBV10-3 to TRBJ2-7, with 11 bases aligning to TRBD2. The specimen was tissue from a brain metastasis. CDR3 protein: CAISSGTSGAEQYF. The CDR3 nucleotides are TGTGCCATCAGTTCCGGGACTAGCGGTGCCGAGCAGTACTTC.